This passage covers 15 T cell receptor beta chains from one sample sequenced in a study of T cell changes during pregnancy in multiple sclerosis. The table came from immunoSEQ multiplex PCR; TCRdb's copy has only in-frame clones and leaves some out. The data contain tens of thousands of clones, nearly 95% of them singletons. The sample here was peripheral blood, taken after pregnancy. The receptors were sampled from a female donor with multiple sclerosis, enrolled in a pregnancy study.

The V call is TRBV19, the J call TRBJ1-6, with D hard to call. V was trimmed by 4 bases and J by 1 base, leaving 11 bases between them. The CDR3 has 16 amino acids. Germline loops: CDR1 LNHDA, CDR2 SQIVND (reference sequence). The chain's CDR3 is CASSTGIRSYNSPLHF. The CDR3 DNA reads TGTGCCAGTAGTACGGGGATAAGGTCCTATAATTCACCCCTCCACTTT.

J is TRBJ1-2 and V is TRBV7-2; a possible D gene is TRBD1 (6 bases). Germline V gene data show CDR1 as SGHTA and CDR2 as FQGNSA. V was cut by 3 bases and J by 5 bases, with 13 bases left in between. This CDR3 spans 14 amino acids. CDR3 in amino acids: CASSFQGLPYGYTF. DNA of the CDR3: TGTGCCAGCAGCTTTCAGGGGCTCCCATATGGCTACACCTTC. Drawing the rest from reference TRBV7-2 and TRBJ1-2, the complete variable domain is GAGVSQSPSNKVTEKGKDVELRCDPISGHTALYWYRQSLGQGLEFLIYFQGNSAPDKSGLPSDRFSAERTGGSVSTLTIQRTQQEDSAVYLCASSFQGLPYGYTFGSGTRLTVV.

The chain carries TRBV9 and TRBJ1-3, with 11 bases matching TRBD1. This CDR3 spans 17 amino acids. Trimming at V came to 4 bases and at J to 4 bases, leaving 10 bases not matched to a gene. From germline, CDR1 is SGDLS and CDR2 YYNGEE. The CDR3 region is CASSQTPGQGVGNTIYF. CDR3 DNA: TGTGCCAGCAGCCAAACTCCGGGACAGGGGGTAGGAAACACCATATATTTT.

The chain joins TRBV4-3 to TRBJ2-7; D might be TRBD2 (6 bases). The length of the CDR3 is 13 residues. Trimming shortened V by 6 bases and J by 6 bases, and 15 bases separated the two germline ends. Looked up from germline, CDR1 is LGHNA and CDR2 is YSLEER. The CDR3 DNA reads as TGCGCCAGCAGGTCCTCGACTAGTCCCGAGCAGTACTTC. It translates to CASRSSTSPEQYF.

This clone showed up just once. V usage is TRBV7-2 and J usage is TRBJ2-7; D perhaps matches TRBD1 (5 bases). Germline V gene data show CDR1 as SGHTA and CDR2 as FQGNSA. V lost 1 base and J lost 3, with 16 bases in between. The CDR3 is 16 residues long. The CDR3 nucleotides read TGTGCCAGCAGCTTAGGGGCCAGACAGACCCTCTACGAGCAGTACTTC. This codes for CASSLGARQTLYEQYF.

V is TRBV6-5 and J is TRBJ1-1, with 12 bases aligning to TRBD1. The CDR3 sequence is 15 residues long. V lost 5 bases and J lost 4; bases outside the gene matches: 5. Germline CDR1 is MNHEY and CDR2 is SVGAGI. CDR3 sequence reads: CASSAGTGGFTEAFF. In DNA, the CDR3 is TGTGCCAGCAGTGCCGGGACAGGGGGCTTCACTGAAGCTTTCTTT.

This chain connects TRBV6-1 to TRBJ2-7; D perhaps matches TRBD2 (5 bases). The V and J ends lost 0 bases and 9 bases respectively, with 9 bases between them. CDR1 is MNHNS and CDR2 is SASEGT in the germline V gene. The length of the CDR3 is 12 residues. The CDR3 loop reads CASSEAGEGQYF. CDR3 sequence (DNA): TGTGCCAGCAGTGAAGCGGGTGAGGGGCAGTACTTC.

J is TRBJ1-4 and V is TRBV30; no clear D gene. The CDR3 runs to 15 residues. Germline CDR1 GTSNPN, CDR2 SVGIG (reference sequence). Trimming pared 2 bases from V and 0 bases from J, leaving 10 bases between. The CDR3 nucleotides are TGTGCCTGGAGTTCAACCAGCGCAACTAATGAAAAACTGTTTTTT. Translated: CAWSSTSATNEKLFF.

The CDR3 reads CASRAGYDVSPLHF. CDR3 coding DNA: TGTGCCAGCAGGGCGGGTTATGATGTTTCACCCCTCCACTTT. The chain employs TRBV6-4 and TRBJ1-6; D not resolved. CDR1 MRHNA and CDR2 SNTAGT come from the germline V gene. Between the trimmed V and J ends, which lost 6 bases and 9 bases, there was a span of 15 bases. The CDR3 contains 14 residues.

This rearrangement joins TRBV10-3 to TRBJ1-5, with 10 bases fitting TRBD1. CDR1 is ENHRY and CDR2 is SYGVKD in the germline V gene. The CDR3 extends over 16 amino acids. Germline trimming cut 6 bases from V and 2 bases from J; bases unmatched to any gene: 7. CDR3 coding DNA: TGTGCCATCAGGGACGGGACAGGGGACGGCAATCAGCCCCAGCATTTT. Protein: CAIRDGTGDGNQPQHF.

This clone was counted between two and nine times. V gene TRBV5-1 combines with J gene TRBJ2-7, with 11 bases lining up with TRBD1. The trim removed 4 bases at V and 2 bases at J, leaving 8 bases unmatched. This CDR3 is built from 16 residues. Germline V gene sequence: CDR1 SGHRS, CDR2 YFSETQ. CDR3 protein: CASSDGPGQGAYEQYF. The CDR3 nucleotides read TGCGCCAGCAGCGATGGTCCGGGACAGGGGGCCTACGAGCAGTACTTC.

This sequence joins TRBV15 and TRBJ1-5; perhaps TRBD1 as D (6 bases). Trimming cost V 0 bases and J 1 base, with 7 bases left between them. Germline V gene sequence: CDR1 LNHNV, CDR2 YYDKDF (reference sequence). The CDR3 is 15 amino acids. CDR3: CATSRDDRSNQPQHF. CDR3 DNA: TGTGCCACCAGCAGAGACGACAGGAGCAATCAGCCCCAGCATTTT.

The genes are TRBV7-9 and TRBJ2-5; D gene uncertain. Germline values: CDR1 SEHNR, CDR2 FQNEAQ (reference sequence). The CDR3 spans 13 residues. V dropped 4 bases and J dropped 7 bases, with 13 bases sitting between them. The CDR3 region has the DNA TGTGCCAGCAGCTCCCCACTACTCCCGACCCAGTACTTC. Translated: CASSSPLLPTQYF. The variable domain in full, with the rest retrieved from reference TRBV7-9 and TRBJ2-5, is DTGVSQNPRHKITKRGQNVTFRCDPISEHNRLYWYRQTLGQGPEFLTYFQNEAQLEKSRLLSDRFSAERPKGSFSTLEIQRTEQGDSAMYLCASSSPLLPTQYFGPGTRLLVL.

This clone was recorded once. J is TRBJ2-2 and V is TRBV11-3, with a possible D match to TRBD2 (6 bases). The CDR3 length is 15 residues. Germline V gene sequence: CDR1 SGHNT, CDR2 YENEEA. The V end was cut by 2 bases, the J end by 5 bases, with 12 bases between. The CDR3 region has the DNA TGTGCCAGCAGCTTACCGGGGGTCGGTACCGGGGAGCTGTTTTTT. Its translation: CASSLPGVGTGELFF. The variable domain in full, with the rest retrieved from reference TRBV11-3 and TRBJ2-2, is EAGVVQSPRYKIIEKKQPVAFWCNPISGHNTLYWYLQNLGQGPELLIRYENEEAVDDSQLPKDRFSAERLKGVDSTLKIQPAELGDSAVYLCASSLPGVGTGELFFGEGSRLTVL.

V and J are TRBV15 and TRBJ1-5, with TRBD1 matching 9 bases. Losses at the gene ends were 2 bases for V and 5 bases for J; bases not matched to a gene: 4. Germline values: CDR1 LNHNV, CDR2 YYDKDF (reference sequence). The CDR3 has 15 residues. The CDR3 region is CATSRLQGAYQPQHF. The CDR3 DNA is TGTGCCACCAGCAGACTACAGGGGGCCTATCAGCCCCAGCATTTT.